This TCR beta chain was identified in a study of T cells after yellow fever vaccination. V lost 8 bases, J lost 13 bases, and 12 bases stayed unmatched. This CDR3 comprises 13 residues. CDR1 KGHSH and CDR2 LQKENI come from the germline V gene. TCRdb itself ran the 5' RACE reads through MiXCR, one entry per CDR3 protein. Of some 550,000 distinct CDR3 sequences in the sample, roughly a fifth were seen once. The chain carries TRBV18 and TRBJ2-1; 9 bases are a match to TRBD2. The TCR comes from a young man who received the YFV17D yellow fever vaccine. The source material was PBMCs, sampled 15 days after the yellow fever booster vaccination. The CDR3 spells CASLDSGSPPQFF. DNA for the CDR3: TGTGCCAGCCTGGATAGCGGGAGTCCCCCCCAGTTCTTC.